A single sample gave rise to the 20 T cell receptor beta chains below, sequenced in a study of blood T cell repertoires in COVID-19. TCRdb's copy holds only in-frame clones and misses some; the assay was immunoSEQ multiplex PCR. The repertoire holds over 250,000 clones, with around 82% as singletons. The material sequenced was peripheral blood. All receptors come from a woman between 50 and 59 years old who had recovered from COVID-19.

The CDR3 loop reads CASTPQGTGSGNTIYF. The CDR3 nucleotides read TGTGCCAGTACCCCTCAAGGGACTGGCTCTGGAAACACCATATATTTT. V usage is TRBV19 and J usage is TRBJ1-3, with D perhaps matching TRBD1 (5 bases). The CDR3 runs to 16 residues. From germline, CDR1 is LNHDA and CDR2 SQIVND (reference sequence). V was clipped by 7 bases and J by 0 bases, with 16 bases between them.

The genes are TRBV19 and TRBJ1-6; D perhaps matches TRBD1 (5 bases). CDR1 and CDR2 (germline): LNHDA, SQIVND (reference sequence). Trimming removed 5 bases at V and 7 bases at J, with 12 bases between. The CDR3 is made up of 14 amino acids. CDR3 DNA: TGTGCCAGTAGTTACCACGACAGAAATTCACCCCTCCACTTT. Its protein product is CASSYHDRNSPLHF.

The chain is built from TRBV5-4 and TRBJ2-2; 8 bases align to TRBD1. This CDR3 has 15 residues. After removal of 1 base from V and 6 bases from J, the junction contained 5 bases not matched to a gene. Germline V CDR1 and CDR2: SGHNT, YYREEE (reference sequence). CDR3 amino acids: CASSLRGDRSGELFF. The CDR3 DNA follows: TGTGCCAGCAGCTTGAGGGGGGACAGGTCCGGGGAGCTGTTTTTT.

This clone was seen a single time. CDR3 residues: CASSQSGQGNTGELFF. CDR3 in DNA: TGTGCCAGCAGCCAAAGCGGGCAGGGCAACACCGGGGAGCTGTTTTTT. V and J are TRBV3-1 (or the pseudogene TRBV3-2) and TRBJ2-2; possibly TRBD2 for D (6 bases). The V end lost 2 bases, the J end lost 2 bases, and 12 bases lay between the germline ends. This CDR3 is built from 16 residues. Germline V gene data show CDR1 as LGHDT and CDR2 as YNNKEL (reference sequence).

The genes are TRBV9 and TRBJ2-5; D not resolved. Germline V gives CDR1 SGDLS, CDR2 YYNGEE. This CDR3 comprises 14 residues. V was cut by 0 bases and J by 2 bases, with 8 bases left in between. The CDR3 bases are TGTGCCAGCAGCGTAGCTATCACTCAAGAGACCCAGTACTTC. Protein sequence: CASSVAITQETQYF.

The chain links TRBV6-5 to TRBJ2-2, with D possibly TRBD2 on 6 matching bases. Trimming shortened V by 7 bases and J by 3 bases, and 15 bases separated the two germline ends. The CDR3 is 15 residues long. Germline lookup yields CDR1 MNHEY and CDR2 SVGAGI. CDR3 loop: CASKPRGEDTGELFF. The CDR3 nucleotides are TGTGCCAGCAAGCCCCGCGGGGAGGACACCGGGGAGCTGTTTTTT.

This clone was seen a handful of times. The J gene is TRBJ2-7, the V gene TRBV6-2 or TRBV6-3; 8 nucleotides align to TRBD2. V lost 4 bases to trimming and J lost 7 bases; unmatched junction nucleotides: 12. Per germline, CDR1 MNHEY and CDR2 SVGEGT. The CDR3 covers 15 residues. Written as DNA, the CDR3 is TGTGCCAGCAGTTCCCACCTTTCGGGGGGGAGTGAGCAGTACTTC. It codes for CASSSHLSGGSEQYF.

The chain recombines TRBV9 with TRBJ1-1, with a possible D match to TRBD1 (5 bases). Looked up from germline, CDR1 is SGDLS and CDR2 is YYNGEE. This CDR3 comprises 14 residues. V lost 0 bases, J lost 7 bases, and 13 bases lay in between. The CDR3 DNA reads TGTGCCAGCAGCGTAGTCGGGGGTGTTAGTGAAGCTTTCTTT. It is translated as CASSVVGGVSEAFF.

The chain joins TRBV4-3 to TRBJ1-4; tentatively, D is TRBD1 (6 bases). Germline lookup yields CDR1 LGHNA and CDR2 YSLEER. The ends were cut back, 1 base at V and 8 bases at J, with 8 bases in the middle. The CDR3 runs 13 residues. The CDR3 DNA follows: TGCGCCAGCAGCCAAGCAGGGGCAGAAAAACTGTTTTTT. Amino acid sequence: CASSQAGAEKLFF.

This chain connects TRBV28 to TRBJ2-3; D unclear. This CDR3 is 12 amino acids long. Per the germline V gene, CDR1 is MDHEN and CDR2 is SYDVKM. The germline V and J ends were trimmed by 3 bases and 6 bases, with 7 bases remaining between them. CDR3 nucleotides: TGTGCCAGCAGTTTTCCAACTGATACGCAGTATTTT. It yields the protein CASSFPTDTQYF.

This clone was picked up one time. The CDR3 loop is CASSSFPEAFF. The CDR3 DNA follows: TGCGCCAGCAGTAGCTTCCCTGAAGCTTTCTTT. This chain joins TRBV23-1 and TRBJ1-1; D is unclear. TRBV23-1 is treated as an ORF (open reading frame) with a function not yet certain. Trimming pared 5 bases from V and 6 bases from J, leaving 7 bases between. The CDR3 runs to 11 residues.

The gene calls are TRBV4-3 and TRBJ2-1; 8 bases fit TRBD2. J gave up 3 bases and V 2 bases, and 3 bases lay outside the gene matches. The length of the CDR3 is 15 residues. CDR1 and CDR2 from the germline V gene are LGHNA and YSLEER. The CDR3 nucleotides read TGCGCCAGCAGCCAACAGAGCGGGAGCTACAATGAGCAGTTCTTC. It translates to CASSQQSGSYNEQFF.

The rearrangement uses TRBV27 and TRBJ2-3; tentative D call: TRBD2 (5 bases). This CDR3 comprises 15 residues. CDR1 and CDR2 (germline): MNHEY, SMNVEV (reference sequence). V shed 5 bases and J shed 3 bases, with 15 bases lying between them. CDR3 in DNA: TGTGCCAGCAGTCTACGGACTGCTGGGACAGATACGCAGTATTTT. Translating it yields CASSLRTAGTDTQYF.

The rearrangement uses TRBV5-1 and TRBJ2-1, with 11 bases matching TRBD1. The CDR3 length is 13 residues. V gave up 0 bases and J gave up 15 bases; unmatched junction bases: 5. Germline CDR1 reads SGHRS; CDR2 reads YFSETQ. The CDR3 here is CASSLDTGTGGFF. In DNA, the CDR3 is TGCGCCAGCAGCTTGGACACCGGGACAGGGGGGTTCTTC.

This CDR3 is CASSGKGQGATEAFF. In DNA form, the CDR3 reads TGTGCCAGCAGTGGTAAGGGACAGGGGGCGACTGAAGCTTTCTTT. The chain carries TRBV28 and TRBJ1-1, with 12 bases that match TRBD1. CDR3 length: 15 amino acids. Unmatched junction bases numbered 6, after V lost 5 bases and J lost 5 bases. Germline V gene data show CDR1 as MDHEN and CDR2 as SYDVKM.

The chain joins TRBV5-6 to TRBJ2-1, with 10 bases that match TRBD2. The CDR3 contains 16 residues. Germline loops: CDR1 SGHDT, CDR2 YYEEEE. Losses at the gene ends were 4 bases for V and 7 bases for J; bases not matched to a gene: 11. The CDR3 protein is CASSISGGALINEQFF. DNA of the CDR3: TGTGCCAGCAGCATCAGCGGGGGGGCCCTCATAAATGAGCAGTTCTTC.

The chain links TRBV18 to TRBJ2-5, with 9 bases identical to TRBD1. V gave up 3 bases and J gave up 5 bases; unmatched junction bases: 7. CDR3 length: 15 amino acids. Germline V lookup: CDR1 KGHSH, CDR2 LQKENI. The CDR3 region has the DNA TGTGCCAGCTCACCGCAGACAGGGGGATCGGAGACCCAGTACTTC. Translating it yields CASSPQTGGSETQYF.

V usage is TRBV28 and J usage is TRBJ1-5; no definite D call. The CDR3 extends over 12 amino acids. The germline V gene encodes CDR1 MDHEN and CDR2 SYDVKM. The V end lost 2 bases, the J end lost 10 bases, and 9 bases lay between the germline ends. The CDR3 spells CASSLPVRPQHF. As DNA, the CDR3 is TGTGCCAGCAGTTTACCGGTAAGACCCCAGCATTTT.

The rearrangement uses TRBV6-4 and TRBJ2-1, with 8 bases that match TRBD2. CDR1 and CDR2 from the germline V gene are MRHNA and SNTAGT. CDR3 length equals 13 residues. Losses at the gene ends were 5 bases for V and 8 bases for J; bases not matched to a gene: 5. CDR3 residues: CASSQGLGYEQFF. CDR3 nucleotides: TGTGCCAGCAGTCAGGGACTAGGCTATGAGCAGTTCTTC.

The CDR3 region is CASSVLAADSNEQFF. The CDR3 DNA sequence: TGCGCCAGCAGCGTACTAGCGGCGGACTCCAATGAGCAGTTCTTC. This rearrangement joins TRBV5-1 to TRBJ2-1; 8 nucleotides line up with TRBD2. The CDR3 totals 15 residues. J lost 6 bases, V lost 4 bases, and 9 bases had no gene match. Germline lookup yields CDR1 SGHRS and CDR2 YFSETQ. Variable domain in full (rest from reference TRBV5-1 and TRBJ2-1): KAGVTQTPRYLIKTRGQQVTLSCSPISGHRSVSWYQQTPGQGLQFLFEYFSETQRNKGNFPGRFSGRQFSNSRSEMNVSTLELGDSALYLCASSVLAADSNEQFFGPGTRLTVL.